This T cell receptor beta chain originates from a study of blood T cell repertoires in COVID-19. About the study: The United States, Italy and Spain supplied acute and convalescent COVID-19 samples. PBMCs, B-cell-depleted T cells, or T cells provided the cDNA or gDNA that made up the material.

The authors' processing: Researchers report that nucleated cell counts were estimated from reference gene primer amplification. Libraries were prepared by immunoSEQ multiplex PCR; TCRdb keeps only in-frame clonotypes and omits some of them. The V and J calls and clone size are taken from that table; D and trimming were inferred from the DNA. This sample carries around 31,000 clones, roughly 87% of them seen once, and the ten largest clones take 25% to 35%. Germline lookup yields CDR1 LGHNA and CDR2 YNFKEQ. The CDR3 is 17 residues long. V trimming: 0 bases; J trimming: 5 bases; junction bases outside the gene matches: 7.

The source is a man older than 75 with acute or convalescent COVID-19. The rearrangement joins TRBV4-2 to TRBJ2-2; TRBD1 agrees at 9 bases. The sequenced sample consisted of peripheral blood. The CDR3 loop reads CASSQDKGTGRTGELFF. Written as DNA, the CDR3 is TGTGCCAGCAGCCAAGATAAGGGGACAGGGCGGACCGGGGAGCTGTTTTTT.